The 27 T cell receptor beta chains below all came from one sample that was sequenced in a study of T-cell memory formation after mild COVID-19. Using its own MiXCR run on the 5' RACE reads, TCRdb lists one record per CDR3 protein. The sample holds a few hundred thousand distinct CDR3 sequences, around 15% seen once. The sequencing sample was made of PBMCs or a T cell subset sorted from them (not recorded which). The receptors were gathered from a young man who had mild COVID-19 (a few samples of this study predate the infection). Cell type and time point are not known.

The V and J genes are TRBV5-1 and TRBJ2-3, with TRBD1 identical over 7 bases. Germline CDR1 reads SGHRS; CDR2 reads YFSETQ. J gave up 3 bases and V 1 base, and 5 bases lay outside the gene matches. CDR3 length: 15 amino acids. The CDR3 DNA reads TGCGCCAGCAGCTTGCCCAGGGGGATAACAGATACGCAGTATTTT. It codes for CASSLPRGITDTQYF. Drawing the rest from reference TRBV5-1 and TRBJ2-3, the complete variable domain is KAGVTQTPRYLIKTRGQQVTLSCSPISGHRSVSWYQQTPGQGLQFLFEYFSETQRNKGNFPGRFSGRQFSNSRSEMNVSTLELGDSALYLCASSLPRGITDTQYFGPGTRLTVL.

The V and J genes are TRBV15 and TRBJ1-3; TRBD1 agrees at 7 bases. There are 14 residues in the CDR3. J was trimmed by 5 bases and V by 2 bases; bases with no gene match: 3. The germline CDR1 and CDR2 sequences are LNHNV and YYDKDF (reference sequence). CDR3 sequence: CATSRPDRRNTIYF. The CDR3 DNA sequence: TGTGCCACCAGCAGACCGGACAGGCGAAACACCATATATTTT.

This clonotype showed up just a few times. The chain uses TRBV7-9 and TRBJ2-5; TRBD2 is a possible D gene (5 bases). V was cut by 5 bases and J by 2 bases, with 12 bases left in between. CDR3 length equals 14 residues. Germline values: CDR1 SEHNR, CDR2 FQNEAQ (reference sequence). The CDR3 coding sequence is TGTGCCAGCAGCCGCGGACTTACTCAAGAGACCCAGTACTTC. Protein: CASSRGLTQETQYF.

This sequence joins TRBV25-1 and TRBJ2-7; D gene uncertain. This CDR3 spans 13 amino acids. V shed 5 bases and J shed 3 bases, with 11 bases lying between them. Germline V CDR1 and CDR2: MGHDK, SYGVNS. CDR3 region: CASSLDDNYEQYF. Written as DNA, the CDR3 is TGTGCCAGCAGTCTAGATGATAACTACGAGCAGTACTTC.

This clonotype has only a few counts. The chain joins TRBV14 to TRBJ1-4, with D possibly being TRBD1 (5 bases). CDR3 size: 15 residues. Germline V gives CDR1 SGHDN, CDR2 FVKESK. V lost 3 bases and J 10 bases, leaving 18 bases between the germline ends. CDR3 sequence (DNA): TGTGCCAGCAGCCAGCTGGCAGGGAACATGGGAAAACTGTTTTTT. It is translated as CASSQLAGNMGKLFF.

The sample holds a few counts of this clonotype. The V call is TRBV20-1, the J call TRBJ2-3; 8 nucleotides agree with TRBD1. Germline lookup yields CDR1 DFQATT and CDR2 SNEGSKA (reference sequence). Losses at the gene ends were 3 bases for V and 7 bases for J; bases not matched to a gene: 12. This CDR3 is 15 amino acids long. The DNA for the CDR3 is TGCAGTGCTAGTGGGGACAGGCAGAGAGTTCATACGCAGTATTTT. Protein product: CSASGDRQRVHTQYF.

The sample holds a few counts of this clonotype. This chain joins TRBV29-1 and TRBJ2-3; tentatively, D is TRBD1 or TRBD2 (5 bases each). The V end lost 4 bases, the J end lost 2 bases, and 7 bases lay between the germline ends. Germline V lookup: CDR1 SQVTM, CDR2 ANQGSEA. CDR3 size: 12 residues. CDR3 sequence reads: CSVGGFTDTQYF. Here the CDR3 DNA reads TGCAGCGTTGGGGGGTTCACAGATACGCAGTATTTT.

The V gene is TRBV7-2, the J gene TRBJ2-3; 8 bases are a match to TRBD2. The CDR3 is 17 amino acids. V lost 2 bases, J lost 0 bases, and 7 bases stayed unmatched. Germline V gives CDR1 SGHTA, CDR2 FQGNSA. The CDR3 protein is CASSLYSGGQSTDTQYF. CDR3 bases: TGTGCCAGCAGCTTATACAGCGGGGGCCAAAGCACAGATACGCAGTATTTT. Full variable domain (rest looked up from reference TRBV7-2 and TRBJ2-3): GAGVSQSPSNKVTEKGKDVELRCDPISGHTALYWYRQSLGQGLEFLIYFQGNSAPDKSGLPSDRFSAERTGGSVSTLTIQRTQQEDSAVYLCASSLYSGGQSTDTQYFGPGTRLTVL.

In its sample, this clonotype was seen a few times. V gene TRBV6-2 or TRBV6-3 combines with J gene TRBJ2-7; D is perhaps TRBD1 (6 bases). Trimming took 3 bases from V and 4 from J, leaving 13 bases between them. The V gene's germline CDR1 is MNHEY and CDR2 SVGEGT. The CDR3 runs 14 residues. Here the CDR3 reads CASSYWTDWYEQYF. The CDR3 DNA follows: TGTGCCAGCAGTTATTGGACAGACTGGTACGAGCAGTACTTC.

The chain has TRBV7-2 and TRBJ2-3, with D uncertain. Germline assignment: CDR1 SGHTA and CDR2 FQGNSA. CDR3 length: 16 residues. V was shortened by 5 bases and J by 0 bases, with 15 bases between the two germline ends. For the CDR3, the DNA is TGTGCCAGCAGCCGCGGACCCACAACTAGCACAGATACGCAGTATTTT. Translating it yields CASSRGPTTSTDTQYF.

This CDR3 is CASSERGQEETQYF. For the CDR3, the DNA is TGTGCCAGCAGCGAACGGGGACAGGAAGAGACCCAGTACTTC. This rearrangement joins TRBV7-9 to TRBJ2-5, with 8 bases that match TRBD1. CDR1 SEHNR and CDR2 FQNEAQ come from the germline V gene (reference sequence). Trimming at V came to 5 bases and at J to 3 bases, leaving 5 bases not matched to a gene. The CDR3 sequence is 14 residues long.

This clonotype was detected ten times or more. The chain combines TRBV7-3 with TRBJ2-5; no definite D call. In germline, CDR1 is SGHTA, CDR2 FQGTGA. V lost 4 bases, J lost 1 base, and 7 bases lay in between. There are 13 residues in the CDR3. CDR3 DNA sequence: TGTGCCAGCAGCTCAATATTCCAAGAGACCCAGTACTTC. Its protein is CASSSIFQETQYF.

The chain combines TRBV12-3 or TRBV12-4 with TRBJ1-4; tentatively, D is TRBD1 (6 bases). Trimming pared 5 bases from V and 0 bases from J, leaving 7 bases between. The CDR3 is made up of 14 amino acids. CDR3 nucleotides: TGTGCCAGCAGTCGGACAGCAACTAATGAAAAACTGTTTTTT. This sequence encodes CASSRTATNEKLFF.

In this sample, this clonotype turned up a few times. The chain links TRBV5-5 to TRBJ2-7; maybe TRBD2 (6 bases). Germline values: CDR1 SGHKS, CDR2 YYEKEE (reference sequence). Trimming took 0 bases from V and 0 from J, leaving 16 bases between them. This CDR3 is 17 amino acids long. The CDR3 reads CASSLERAASSSYEQYV. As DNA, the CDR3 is TGTGCCAGCAGCTTGGAGCGGGCAGCATCGAGCTCCTACGAGCAGTACGTC.

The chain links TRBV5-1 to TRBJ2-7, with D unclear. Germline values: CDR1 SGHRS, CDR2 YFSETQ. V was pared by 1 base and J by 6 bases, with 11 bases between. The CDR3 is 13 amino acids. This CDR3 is CASSLQYRAEQYF. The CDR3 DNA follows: TGCGCCAGCAGCTTGCAATACCGGGCCGAGCAGTACTTC.

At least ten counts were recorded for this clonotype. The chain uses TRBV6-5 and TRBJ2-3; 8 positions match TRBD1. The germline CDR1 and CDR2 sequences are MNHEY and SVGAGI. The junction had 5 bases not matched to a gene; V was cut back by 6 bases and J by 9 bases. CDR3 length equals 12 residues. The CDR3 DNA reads TGTGCCAGCAGAAACAGGGGGAAGACGCAGTATTTT. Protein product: CASRNRGKTQYF.

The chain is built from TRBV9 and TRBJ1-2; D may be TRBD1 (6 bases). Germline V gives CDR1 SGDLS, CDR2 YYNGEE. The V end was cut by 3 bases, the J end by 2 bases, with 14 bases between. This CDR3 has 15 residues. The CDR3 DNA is TGTGCCAGCAGCGCCCGGGGCAGGGGCAACTATGGCTACACCTTC. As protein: CASSARGRGNYGYTF.

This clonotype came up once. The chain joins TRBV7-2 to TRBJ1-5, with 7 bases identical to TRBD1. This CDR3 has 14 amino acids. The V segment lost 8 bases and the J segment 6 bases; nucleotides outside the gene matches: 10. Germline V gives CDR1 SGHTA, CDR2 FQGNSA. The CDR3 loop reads CASQRGGSGQPQHF. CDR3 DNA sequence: TGTGCCAGCCAACGAGGGGGCTCAGGTCAGCCCCAGCATTTT.

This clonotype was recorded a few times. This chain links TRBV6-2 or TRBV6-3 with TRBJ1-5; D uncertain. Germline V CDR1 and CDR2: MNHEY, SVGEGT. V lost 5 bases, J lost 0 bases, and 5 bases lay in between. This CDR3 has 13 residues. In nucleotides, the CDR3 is TGTGCCAGCAGTCTCCATAGCAATCAGCCCCAGCATTTT. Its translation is CASSLHSNQPQHF.

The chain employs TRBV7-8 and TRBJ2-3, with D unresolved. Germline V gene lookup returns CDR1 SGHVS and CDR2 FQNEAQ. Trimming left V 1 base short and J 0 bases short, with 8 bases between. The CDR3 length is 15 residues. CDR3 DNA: TGTGCCAGCAGCTTAGTGCTCAGTAGCACAGATACGCAGTATTTT. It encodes CASSLVLSSTDTQYF.

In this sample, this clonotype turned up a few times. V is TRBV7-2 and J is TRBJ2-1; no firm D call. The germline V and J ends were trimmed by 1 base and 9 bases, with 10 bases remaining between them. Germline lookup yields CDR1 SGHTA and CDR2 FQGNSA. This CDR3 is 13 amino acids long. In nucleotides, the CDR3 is TGTGCCAGCAGCTTAGTAGGGTGGGGTGAGCAGTTCTTC. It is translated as CASSLVGWGEQFF.

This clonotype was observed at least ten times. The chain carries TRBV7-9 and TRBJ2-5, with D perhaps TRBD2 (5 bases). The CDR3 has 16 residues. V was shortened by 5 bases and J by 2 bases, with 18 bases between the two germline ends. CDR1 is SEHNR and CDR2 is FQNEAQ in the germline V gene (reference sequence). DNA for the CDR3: TGTGCCAGCAGCAGGACGCCTCGGACGGGACAAGAGACCCAGTACTTC. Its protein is CASSRTPRTGQETQYF.

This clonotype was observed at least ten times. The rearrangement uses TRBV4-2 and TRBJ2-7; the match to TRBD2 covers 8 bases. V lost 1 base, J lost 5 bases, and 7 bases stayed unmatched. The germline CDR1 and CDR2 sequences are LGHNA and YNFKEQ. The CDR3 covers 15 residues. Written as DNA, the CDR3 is TGTGCCAGCAGCCAAGCGGGGACTAGGTCCCACGAGCAGTACTTC. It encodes CASSQAGTRSHEQYF.

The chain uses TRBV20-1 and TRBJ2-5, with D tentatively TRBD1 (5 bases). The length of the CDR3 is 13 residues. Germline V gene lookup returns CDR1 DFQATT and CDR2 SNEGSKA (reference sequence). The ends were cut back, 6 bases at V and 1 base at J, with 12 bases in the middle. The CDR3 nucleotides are TGCAGTGCCCCCGACAGAACCCAAGAGACCCAGTACTTC. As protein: CSAPDRTQETQYF.

CDR3: CATSDLRAGGPANEQFF. The CDR3 DNA reads TGTGCCACCAGTGATTTGCGGGCCGGAGGCCCCGCCAACGAGCAGTTCTTC. The chain links TRBV24-1 to TRBJ2-1; D possibly corresponds to TRBD2 (5 bases). The length of the CDR3 is 17 residues. The V end lost 0 bases, the J end lost 10 bases, and 21 bases lay between the germline ends. Germline CDR1 and CDR2: KGHDR and SFDVKD.

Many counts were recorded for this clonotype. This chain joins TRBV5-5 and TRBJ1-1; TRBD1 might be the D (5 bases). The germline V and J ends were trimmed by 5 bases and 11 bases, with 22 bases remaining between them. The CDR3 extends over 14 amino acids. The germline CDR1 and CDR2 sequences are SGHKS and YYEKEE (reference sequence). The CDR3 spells CASRSIRGGVRAFF. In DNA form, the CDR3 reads TGTGCCAGCAGGTCGATTAGGGGAGGAGTACGCGCTTTCTTT.

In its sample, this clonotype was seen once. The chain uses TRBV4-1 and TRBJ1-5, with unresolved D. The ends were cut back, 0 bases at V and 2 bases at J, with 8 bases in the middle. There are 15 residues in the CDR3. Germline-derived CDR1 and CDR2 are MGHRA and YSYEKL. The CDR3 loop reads CASSQENQGNQPQHF. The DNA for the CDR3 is TGCGCCAGCAGCCAAGAGAATCAGGGCAATCAGCCCCAGCATTTT.